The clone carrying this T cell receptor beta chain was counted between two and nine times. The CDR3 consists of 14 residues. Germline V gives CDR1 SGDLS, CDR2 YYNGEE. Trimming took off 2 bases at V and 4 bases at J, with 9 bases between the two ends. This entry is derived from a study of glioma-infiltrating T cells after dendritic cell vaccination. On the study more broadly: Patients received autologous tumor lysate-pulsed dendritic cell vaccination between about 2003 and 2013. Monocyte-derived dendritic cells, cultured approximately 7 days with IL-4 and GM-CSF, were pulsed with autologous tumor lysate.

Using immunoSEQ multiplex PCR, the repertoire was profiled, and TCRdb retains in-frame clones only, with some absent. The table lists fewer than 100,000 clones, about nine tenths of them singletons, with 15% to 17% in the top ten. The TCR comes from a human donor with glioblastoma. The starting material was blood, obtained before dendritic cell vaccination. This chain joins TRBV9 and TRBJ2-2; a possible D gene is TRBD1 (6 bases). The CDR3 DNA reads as TGTGCCAGCAGCGTCTCCAGGGGCACCGGGGAGCTGTTTTTT. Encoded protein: CASSVSRGTGELFF.